One sample yielded the 20 T cell receptor beta chains listed below, sequenced in a study of T cells after yellow fever vaccination. TCRdb re-analysed the 5' RACE reads in MiXCR, keeping a single row per CDR3 protein. This table has around 310,000 distinct CDR3 sequences, around 4.5% appearing once. The sample consisted of PBMCs, taken 15 days after the yellow fever booster vaccination. These receptors were taken from a man aged 18 to 30 who received the YFV17D yellow fever vaccine.

The rearrangement uses TRBV12-3 or TRBV12-4 and TRBJ1-2; no definite D call. This CDR3 has 11 amino acids. The ends were cut back, 8 bases at V and 3 bases at J, with 7 bases in the middle. Written as DNA, the CDR3 is TGTGCCAGCGGACGGGACTATGGCTACACCTTC. Protein sequence: CASGRDYGYTF.

This rearrangement joins TRBV5-1 to TRBJ1-4, with D maybe TRBD1 (5 bases). In germline, CDR1 is SGHRS, CDR2 YFSETQ. The germline V and J ends were trimmed by 4 bases and 12 bases, with 13 bases remaining between them. The CDR3 runs 12 residues. CDR3 sequence (DNA): TGCGCCAGCAGCGGGGACCATTGGGAACTGTTTTTT. Residues: CASSGDHWELFF. Using reference TRBV5-1 and TRBJ1-4 for the parts outside the CDR3, the full variable domain is KAGVTQTPRYLIKTRGQQVTLSCSPISGHRSVSWYQQTPGQGLQFLFEYFSETQRNKGNFPGRFSGRQFSNSRSEMNVSTLELGDSALYLCASSGDHWELFFGSGTQLSVL.

V and J are TRBV6-6 and TRBJ2-7; D possibly matches TRBD1 or TRBD2 (6 bases each). The CDR3 consists of 16 residues. Trimming removed 2 bases from V and 7 bases from J, with 21 bases in between. Germline assignment: CDR1 MNHNY and CDR2 SVGAGI (reference sequence). The CDR3 DNA follows: TGTGCCAGCAGTTACGGGGGCGAGGCGAGCCGGGGGGAGCAGTACGTC. This gives the protein CASSYGGEASRGEQYV.

The J gene is TRBJ2-1, the V gene TRBV7-2; 9 positions agree with TRBD2. The trim removed 5 bases at V and 1 base at J, leaving 3 bases unmatched. This CDR3 is 15 amino acids long. In germline, CDR1 is SGHTA, CDR2 FQGNSA. CDR3 in DNA: TGTGCCAGCAGCCAGGGACTAGCTTCCTACAATGAGCAGTTCTTC. Residues: CASSQGLASYNEQFF.

This clonotype has a count of ten or more. V gene TRBV6-5 combines with J gene TRBJ2-3; D remains unclear. V was clipped by 0 bases and J by 2 bases, with 6 bases between them. CDR3 size: 14 residues. Germline CDR1 MNHEY, CDR2 SVGAGI. The CDR3: CASSYSGNTDTQYF. The CDR3 DNA follows: TGTGCCAGCAGTTACTCCGGAAACACAGATACGCAGTATTTT.

This clonotype showed up many times. This chain uses TRBV29-1 with TRBJ2-3; TRBD2 aligns across 8 bases. There are 15 residues in the CDR3. Germline V gene data show CDR1 as SQVTM and CDR2 as ANQGSEA. The V segment lost 3 bases and the J segment 2 bases; nucleotides outside the gene matches: 7. CDR3 bases: TGCAGCGTTGACGGGGCTAGCGGGCTCACAGATACGCAGTATTTT. Translating it yields CSVDGASGLTDTQYF.

This clonotype was seen many times. The V and J genes are TRBV5-6 and TRBJ2-5; possible D gene TRBD1, 5 bases. With 1 base removed from V and 5 bases from J, the gap between germline ends came to 9 bases. The CDR3 is 13 amino acids. Germline assignment: CDR1 SGHDT and CDR2 YYEEEE. The CDR3 sequence is CASSLSGLETQYF. The DNA for the CDR3 is TGTGCCAGCAGCTTGTCAGGGTTGGAGACCCAGTACTTC.

This clonotype was seen more than once but under ten times. The chain combines TRBV3-1 with TRBJ2-2; D is uncertain. CDR3 length: 16 amino acids. Trimming removed 0 bases at V and 6 bases at J, with 14 bases between. From germline, CDR1 is LGHDT and CDR2 YNNKEL (reference sequence). The CDR3 sequence is CASSQDLAALAGELFF. The CDR3 bases are TGTGCCAGCAGCCAAGATTTGGCGGCCTTAGCCGGGGAGCTGTTTTTT.

Ten or more counts support this clonotype. This chain links TRBV10-3 with TRBJ2-7; 9 bases fit TRBD1. The trim removed 7 bases at V and 4 bases at J, leaving 5 bases unmatched. This CDR3 has 13 residues. Germline CDR1 and CDR2: ENHRY and SYGVKD. This CDR3 is CAITGQGDYEQYF. In DNA, the CDR3 is TGTGCCATCACGGGACAGGGAGATTACGAGCAGTACTTC.

This clonotype occurred many times. CDR3 region: CSVVRDRDEQYF. In DNA form, the CDR3 reads TGCAGCGTGGTAAGAGACAGGGACGAGCAGTACTTC. The chain joins TRBV29-1 to TRBJ2-7; 7 bases match TRBD1. The V gene's germline CDR1 is SQVTM and CDR2 ANQGSEA. J lost 5 bases, V lost 6 bases, and 7 bases had no gene match. This CDR3 is built from 12 residues.

This clonotype showed up many times. The chain is built from TRBV7-9 and TRBJ2-1, with a weak D call TRBD2 (6 bases). V gave up 7 bases and J gave up 0 bases, with 7 bases separating them. Germline-derived CDR1 and CDR2 are SEHNR and FQNEAQ (reference sequence). CDR3 length: 13 residues. Written as DNA, the CDR3 is TGTGCCAGCATCGGGGGCTCCTACAATGAGCAGTTCTTC. As protein: CASIGGSYNEQFF.

This clonotype was recorded at least ten times. The chain uses TRBV7-9 and TRBJ2-1; TRBD2 is a possible D gene (6 bases). CDR3 size: 14 residues. The germline gives CDR1 SEHNR, CDR2 FQNEAQ (reference sequence). The ends were cut back, 6 bases at V and 2 bases at J, with 11 bases in the middle. In DNA, the CDR3 is TGTGCCAGCAGGAGCGGGCGTACCTACAATGAGCAGTTCTTC. Its translation is CASRSGRTYNEQFF.

This clonotype was seen at least ten times. The chain carries TRBV7-9 and TRBJ2-1, with D perhaps matching TRBD2 (7 bases). The V gene lost 4 bases and the J gene lost 15 bases, with 22 bases spanning the gap. The CDR3 contains 14 residues. Germline V gene lookup returns CDR1 SEHNR and CDR2 FQNEAQ (reference sequence). The CDR3, as DNA: TGTGCCAGCAGCTGGGAGGGGCACCCGCAGGGGCTGTTCTTC. It specifies CASSWEGHPQGLFF.

This clonotype showed up just a few times. V usage is TRBV7-2 and J usage is TRBJ1-2; TRBD1 matches at 8 bases. CDR3 length: 15 amino acids. The junction had 9 bases not matched to a gene; V was cut back by 5 bases and J by 4 bases. Germline V lookup: CDR1 SGHTA, CDR2 FQGNSA. The CDR3 is CASSPLITGGYGYTF. In nucleotides, the CDR3 is TGTGCCAGCAGCCCTCTCATAACAGGGGGCTATGGCTACACCTTC.

This clonotype was seen only a few times. V is TRBV27 and J is TRBJ2-5; 8 bases map to TRBD2. The CDR3 totals 14 residues. V dropped 3 bases and J dropped 5; count of bases not matched to a gene: 5. Germline loops: CDR1 MNHEY, CDR2 SMNVEV (reference sequence). CDR3 loop: CASSLRGEIETQYF. The CDR3 DNA sequence: TGTGCCAGCAGTTTGCGGGGGGAGATTGAGACCCAGTACTTC.

This clonotype was observed at least ten times. The rearrangement links TRBV7-9 to TRBJ1-1, with D unresolved. Per germline, CDR1 SEHNR and CDR2 FQNEAQ (reference sequence). The V end lost 1 base, the J end lost 4 bases, and 13 bases lay between the germline ends. The CDR3 totals 15 residues. CDR3 region: CASSLELRAATEAFF. DNA of the CDR3: TGTGCCAGCAGCTTAGAGCTTCGGGCGGCCACTGAAGCTTTCTTT. The entire variable domain, with the rest obtained from reference TRBV7-9 and TRBJ1-1, is as follows: DTGVSQNPRHKITKRGQNVTFRCDPISEHNRLYWYRQTLGQGPEFLTYFQNEAQLEKSRLLSDRFSAERPKGSFSTLEIQRTEQGDSAMYLCASSLELRAATEAFFGQGTRLTVV.

This chain links TRBV7-2 with TRBJ2-7; 8 nucleotides agree with TRBD2. The V gene end was trimmed by 4 bases and the J gene end by 11 bases; junction bases not matched to a gene: 4. This CDR3 region has 11 residues. CDR1 and CDR2 from the germline V gene are SGHTA and FQGNSA. The CDR3 bases are TGTGCCAGCAGCTCCGGACTAGCAGAGTACTTC. Its protein is CASSSGLAEYF.

The rearrangement joins TRBV4-3 to TRBJ2-7, with D perhaps matching TRBD2 (6 bases). The germline V gene encodes CDR1 LGHNA and CDR2 YSLEER. This CDR3 contains 14 residues. Trimming removed 3 bases from V and 5 bases from J, with 14 bases in between. DNA of the CDR3: TGCGCCAGCAGCCACGGGGCGGGGTGGAACGAGCAGTACTTC. Its translation: CASSHGAGWNEQYF.

The sample holds a few counts of this clonotype. The gene calls are TRBV7-9 and TRBJ2-3; 7 positions agree with TRBD1. The CDR3 totals 16 residues. Germline lookup yields CDR1 SEHNR and CDR2 FQNEAQ (reference sequence). The ends lost 4 bases at V and 8 bases at J; junction bases unmatched: 15. The CDR3 spells CASSSRDSLRVSTQYF. Written as DNA, the CDR3 is TGTGCCAGCAGCTCCCGGGACAGCCTACGAGTTAGTACGCAGTATTTT. The variable domain in full, with the rest retrieved from reference TRBV7-9 and TRBJ2-3, is DTGVSQNPRHKITKRGQNVTFRCDPISEHNRLYWYRQTLGQGPEFLTYFQNEAQLEKSRLLSDRFSAERPKGSFSTLEIQRTEQGDSAMYLCASSSRDSLRVSTQYFGPGTRLTVL.

At least ten counts were recorded for this clonotype. The V and J genes are TRBV5-1 and TRBJ2-1, with a possible D match to TRBD2 (5 bases). V was pared by 4 bases and J by 15 bases, with 17 bases between. Germline-derived CDR1 and CDR2 are SGHRS and YFSETQ. This CDR3 has 12 amino acids. This chain's CDR3 is CASSEDLMERFF. CDR3 coding DNA: TGCGCCAGCAGCGAGGACTTGATGGAGAGGTTCTTC.